This paragraph reports one TCR beta chain. The table came from immunoSEQ multiplex PCR; TCRdb's copy has only in-frame clones and leaves some out. The repertoire includes more than 55,000 clones, 70% to 90% of them detected once, and about 6% sits in the top ten. This sample stems from a study of blood T cell repertoires in COVID-19. Germline lookup yields CDR1 SGHNT and CDR2 YENEEA. CDR3 length: 15 amino acids. The V gene end was trimmed by 3 bases and the J gene end by 1 base; junction bases not matched to a gene: 3. The sample was peripheral blood. This TCR was sampled from a woman aged 70 to 79 with acute or convalescent COVID-19. The rearrangement uses TRBV11-3 and TRBJ2-1; 7 bases match TRBD1. In nucleotides, the CDR3 is TGTGCCAGCAGCTTTAGACAGGGTTCCTACAATGAGCAGTTCTTC. It translates to CASSFRQGSYNEQFF. Looking up the rest from reference TRBV11-3 and TRBJ2-1 gives the full variable domain: EAGVVQSPRYKIIEKKQPVAFWCNPISGHNTLYWYLQNLGQGPELLIRYENEEAVDDSQLPKDRFSAERLKGVDSTLKIQPAELGDSAVYLCASSFRQGSYNEQFFGPGTRLTVL.